Included here is one T cell receptor (beta chain) sequence, with context. CDR3 length: 13 amino acids. Germline values: CDR1 MGHRA, CDR2 YSYEKL. Deletions cut 4 bases from V and 3 bases from J, with 9 bases between. In the source study's methods: Quantification of nucleated cells was approximated via reference gene primer amplification. The method was immunoSEQ multiplex PCR; TCRdb's version includes in-frame clones alone and lacks a portion of them. V and J calls and clone size follow that table, whereas D and trimming were derived from the DNA. The table includes more than 70,000 clones, around nine tenths detected once. This specimen comes from a study of blood T cell repertoires in COVID-19. About the research overall: There were acute and convalescent COVID-19 samples, and they came from the United States, Italy and Spain. In each case, the material was cDNA or gDNA derived from T cells, B-cell-depleted T cells, or PBMCs.

This TCR came from a woman older than 75 with acute or convalescent COVID-19. The sample consisted of peripheral blood. The chain uses TRBV4-1 and TRBJ1-2, with a weak D call TRBD1 (6 bases). CDR3 sequence reads: CASSRGQHYGYTF. In DNA, the CDR3 is TGCGCCAGCAGCCGGGGGCAGCACTATGGCTACACCTTC.